These T cell receptor beta chains were read from a single sample in a study of glioma-infiltrating T cells after dendritic cell vaccination. Sequenced by immunoSEQ multiplex PCR; TCRdb stores in-frame clones only, minus some. The table has about 92,000 clones, around 84% seen once. The sequences come from blood, collected before dendritic cell vaccination. Source of these receptors: a human donor with glioblastoma. Each CDR3 is given with its conserved first and last residue. The D gene is left open where the match is weak. Only some rows state a clone size, as once, few, many or a class for expanded clones.

clone_size d_call j_call v_call cdr3_aa cdr3_nt
- TRBD1 TRBJ1-1 TRBV7-9 CASSPRTGAGNTEAFF TGTGCCAGCAGCCCCCGGACAGGGGCGGGGAACACTGAAGCTTTCTTT
once - TRBJ2-2 TRBV30 CAWSDSQTGELFF TGTGCCTGGAGCGATAGCCAAACCGGGGAGCTGTTTTTT
- - TRBJ1-4 TRBV6-1 CASSELNRSNEKLFF TGTGCCAGCAGTGAACTTAACAGGTCTAATGAAAAACTGTTTTTT
- - TRBJ1-3 TRBV12-2 CASRLGDRGRSSGNTIYF TGTGCAAGTCGCTTAGGGGACAGGGGGCGAAGTTCTGGAAACACCATATATTTT
- - TRBJ1-1 TRBV18 CASSPDSYTEAFF TGTGCCAGCTCACCCGACAGTTACACTGAAGCTTTCTTT
- TRBD1 TRBJ1-1 TRBV9 CASSVEGQGSEAFF TGTGCCAGCAGCGTAGAAGGACAGGGCTCTGAAGCTTTCTTT
- TRBD1 TRBJ2-3 TRBV18 CASSPRQGWDTDTQYF TGTGCCAGCTCACCTCGACAGGGGTGGGACACAGATACGCAGTATTTT
- TRBD1 TRBJ1-2 TRBV6-1 CASSGFSPSDRGLYNYGYTF TGTGCCAGCAGTGGCTTCTCTCCCTCTGACAGGGGACTATATAACTATGGCTACACCTTC
- - TRBJ2-5 TRBV13 CASSSTLKGGVETQYF TGTGCCAGCAGCTCCACCCTGAAAGGCGGGGTAGAGACCCAGTACTTC
- TRBD1 TRBJ1-6 TRBV7-6 CASSLGGQGYSPLHF TGTGCCAGCAGCTTAGGTGGACAGGGGTATTCACCCCTCCACTTT
once - TRBJ2-7 TRBV23-1 CASRLAQSSYEQYF TGCGCCAGCAGACTGGCACAGAGCTCCTACGAGCAGTACTTC
few - TRBJ2-3 TRBV29-1 CSDSRGLTEDTQYF TGCAGCGACAGCAGGGGCCTCACAGAAGATACGCAGTATTTT
- TRBD2 TRBJ2-5 TRBV6-6 CASRAGTTQETQYF TGTGCCAGCAGAGCCGGGACTACCCAAGAGACCCAGTACTTC
once - TRBJ1-5 TRBV19 CASTPPEDSNQPQHF TGTGCCAGTACCCCCCCGGAGGATAGCAATCAGCCCCAGCATTTT
- TRBD1 TRBJ2-7 TRBV27 CASGPPGQRAYEQYF TGTGCCAGCGGTCCCCCGGGACAGAGAGCCTACGAGCAGTACTTC